The T cell receptor (beta chain) described here comes from a study of cytomegalovirus exposure and HLA in healthy donors. Trimming left V 5 bases short and J 5 bases short, with 13 bases between. This CDR3 comprises 13 residues. Per germline, CDR1 MNHEY and CDR2 SMNVEV (reference sequence). Concerning this clone: The antigen is undetermined.

Study observations and caveats: Available immune exposure information was restricted to CMV serostatus only. Most CMV-associated TCR beta chains were later found to appear HLA-restricted.

The PCR used 60 Vbeta and 13 Jbeta primers. TCRdb's copy holds only in-frame clones and misses some; the assay was immunoSEQ multiplex PCR. This table has over 95,000 clones, around 77% appearing once. The sample taken for sequencing was PBMCs. The chain is built from TRBV27 and TRBJ2-7; tentatively, D is TRBD2 (5 bases). This TCR was sampled from a man between 40 and 49 years old in good health and CMV-seronegative. CDR3 DNA: TGTGCCAGCAGTCCCGGACTCGGTAACGAGCAGTACTTC. This encodes CASSPGLGNEQYF.